This TCR beta chain appears in the sequencing data of a study of CD8 T cells in Susac syndrome. This CDR3 contains 15 residues. V was trimmed by 0 bases and J by 3 bases, leaving 11 bases between them. From germline, CDR1 is MNHGY and CDR2 SAAAGT. An amount of RNA that ranged from about 0.45 to 1 ug was reverse transcribed with random hexamers. TCR beta CDR3 was amplified by immunoSEQ multiplex PCR. This amplification extended across 54 Vbeta and 13 Jbeta segments. TCRdb re-called the immunoSEQ multiplex PCR reads through MiXCR, storing one row per CDR3 protein. This sample has 150,000 to 200,000 distinct CDR3 sequences, with approximately 94% found just once. Study-wide results and caveats: The study conceded that relatively few individuals underwent its TCR sequencing and HLA analysis.

TCR beta from blood CD8+ and CD4+ T cells was sequenced. FACS was used to enrich TEMRA cells, whereas the CD8+ and CD4+ T cells were obtained by negative isolation. In the case of this clonotype: Antigen unknown.

The rearrangement joins TRBV6-8 to TRBJ1-1; a possible D gene is TRBD1 (5 bases). This TCR derives from a human donor with multiple sclerosis. The sample comprised CD4+ T cells from PBMCs. CDR3 sequence (DNA): TGTGCCAGCAGTTACTCGACAACGGGGGACACTGAAGCTTTCTTT. Translation: CASSYSTTGDTEAFF.